One TCR beta chain is described in this entry. Its antigen remains unidentified. TCRdb re-analysed the reads in MiXCR, keeping a single row per CDR3 protein. Counted here are around 900,000 distinct CDR3 sequences, about 33% occurring once; the ten biggest clones make up 13%. The record originates from a study of T cell repertoires in cytomegalovirus infection. The wider study: Public signatures in TCR beta pointed to CMV infection and matching HLA type.

The CDR3 is 19 residues long. Losses at the gene ends were 2 bases for V and 1 base for J; bases not matched to a gene: 14. CDR1 is LNHNV, CDR2 YYDKDF, per germline (reference sequence). V is TRBV15 and J is TRBJ2-3; 8 nucleotides align to TRBD2. This specimen consisted of cultured CD8+ T cells from PBMCs, obtained from culture after CMV antigen stimulation. This receptor was identified in a human donor in good health (CMV status not recorded). Some clones in this sample may be carry-over from other donors' samples. The CDR3 region has the DNA TGTGCCACCAGCAGATCTGTGGCGGGGGGCTTCGTGGGCACAGATACGCAGTATTTT. Its protein is CATSRSVAGGFVGTDTQYF.